This T cell receptor beta chain was found in a study of blood T cells in healthy people across ages (dated by TCRdb to 2015 to 2017). Regarding the complete study: In model experiments, roughly one uniquely barcoded TCR beta cDNA molecule per two T cells was captured by template switching. To avoid experimental bias, donors of different ages were distributed randomly across sequencing lanes. Donors were grouped into four age groups: young (average 16 years), middle-aged (approximately 41), aged (around 60) and long-lived (about 89). Using deep sequencing normalized with unique cDNA molecular identifiers, the study measured how TCR beta repertoire diversity changes with age. Using the same blood draw, the study looked at two additional independent replicas of 1 million unique cDNA reads for two donors, one aged 18 to 29 and the other aged 80 or older.

Libraries were made using 5' RACE. TCRdb names Illumina HiSeq 2500 as the instrument used. A second PCR of about 6 to 12 cycles was performed with a sample-barcoded 5' primer and a J-beta primer mix. A unique molecular identifier was introduced onto each TCR beta cDNA molecule by a template-switch 5' adaptor carrying 12 random nucleotides. Each sample yielded at least 3 million CDR3-containing paired-end reads. First-strand cDNA synthesis was performed from all RNA using the Mint cDNA synthesis kit, with priming by a TRBC-specific oligonucleotide. Following uracil-DNA glycosylase treatment, all cDNA underwent a first 18-cycle PCR with the universal primers M1SS and BC2_uni_R. The authors' pipeline ran thus. Each sample was normalized by randomly selecting 1 million high-quality reads, each carrying a distinct molecular identifier. Instead of being binned into consensus sequences, reads that shared molecular identifiers were thrown out. MiTCR, with a Q25 quality threshold and the strictest error-elimination algorithm, was used for CDR3 identification, clonotype clustering and error correction. A nonparametric unseen species model with Euler transformation was used to estimate lower-bound total TCR beta diversity. The public reads were reprocessed in TCRdb via fastp at Q25 and MiXCR, keeping in-frame beta chains. CDR3 protein duplicates are merged, each entry listing the most common genes and DNA. TCRdb's processing, not the study's, gives the V and J calls here. This sample comprises roughly 800,000 distinct CDR3 sequences, about 55% of them detected only once. The ten largest clones add up to roughly 40% of the sample.

In its sample, this clonotype was seen a few times. The clone's antigen remains unknown. No base quality information exists; no much larger clone differs at one position. General conclusions and limits of the study: Conclusive comparison of naive and antigen-experienced compartments was prevented by the profiling of bulk unsorted PBMCs. Because the CMV infection status of the donors was unknown, age-related changes in expanded clonotypes may potentially have been confounded. Observed TCR beta diversity per million T cells fell roughly linearly with age, and a significant reduction was already apparent by age around 36. There was a strong correlation between observed TCR beta diversity and the percentage of naive T cells measured by flow cytometry. Compared with the aged group, the long-lived group had more naive CD4+ T cells, fewer expanded clones and increased TCR diversity, suggesting age selection. Estimates of total diversity from one million sequenced T cells were regarded as lower bounds and underestimates.

Donors were a few dozen systemically healthy Caucasian individuals from Russia aged roughly 6 to 95 years. Approximately 11 milliliters of peripheral blood were drawn from each donor into EDTA-treated Vacutainer tubes. Ficoll-Paque density-gradient centrifugation was used to isolate PBMCs, with at least 6.5 million per sample. Total RNA, at least 6 micrograms per sample, was extracted from PBMCs with Trizol reagent. For every donor, an aliquot of PBMCs went through flow cytometry to measure the percentages of naive CD45RAhigh/CD27high T cells. For this chain, trimming is 0 bases at the V end and 7 bases at the J end, and the number of junction bases without a gene match is 5. From its cysteine to its phenylalanine, the CDR3 spans 16 amino acids. Only the CDR3 DNA is retained, 48 bases long and in frame from the first base. From a lookup of the germline V gene, CDR1 and CDR2 are SGDLS and YYNGEE.

The chain links TRBV9 with TRBJ2-1; TRBD2 lines up with 12 middle nucleotides. This TCR derives from a man aged 80 or over in good health. Sequenced: blood. The CDR3 in this case is CASSVGLAGASNEQFF. The DNA sequence is TGTGCCAGCAGCGTAGGACTAGCGGGAGCTTCTAATGAGCAGTTCTTC.